The clone carrying this T cell receptor beta chain came up a few times. TCRdb processed the 5' RACE reads anew with MiXCR; each CDR3 protein has one entry. The sample comprises about 340,000 distinct CDR3 sequences, approximately 4.2% of which are singletons, and 24% rests with the top ten. The data were taken from a study of T cells after yellow fever vaccination. The CDR3 is 16 amino acids. J gave up 2 bases and V 1 base, and 7 bases lay outside the gene matches. CDR1 is DFQATT, CDR2 SNEGSKA, per germline (reference sequence). The specimen was PBMCs, collected 5 days after the yellow fever booster vaccination. This sequence joins TRBV20-1 and TRBJ2-3, with 9 bases fitting TRBD2. The TCR was taken from a man aged 18 to 29 who received the YFV17D yellow fever vaccine. The CDR3 sequence is CSARVGTSGLTDTQYF. CDR3 DNA: TGCAGTGCTAGAGTGGGAACTAGCGGGCTCACAGATACGCAGTATTTT.